One sample yielded the 5 T cell receptor beta chains listed below, sequenced in a study of T cell responses to AZD1222 COVID-19 vaccine. Assay: immunoSEQ multiplex PCR; the TCRdb copy retains only in-frame clones and omits some. The sample includes approximately 150,000 clones, approximately 94% seen only once; the top ten take 1.3%. This material consisted of peripheral blood, taken on day 0 of AZD1222 vaccination. The receptors derive from an adult in good health.

This clone appeared a single time. The J gene is TRBJ1-1, the V gene TRBV5-6; the D is unclear. Germline V gene lookup returns CDR1 SGHDT and CDR2 YYEEEE. This CDR3 spans 14 amino acids. Trimming took off 1 base at V and 2 bases at J, with 9 bases between the two ends. The CDR3 region has the DNA TGTGCCAGCAGCTTGTACAAGGGAAACACTGAAGCTTTCTTT. Its translation: CASSLYKGNTEAFF.

V gene TRBV11-1 combines with J gene TRBJ1-1; D possibly corresponds to TRBD1 (6 bases). The CDR3 runs 16 residues. Germline values: CDR1 SGHAT, CDR2 FQDESV (reference sequence). The V gene lost 4 bases and the J gene lost 1 base, with 16 bases spanning the gap. The CDR3 bases are TGTGCCAGCAGCTCACCACGACAGGAGCCGAACACTGAAGCTTTCTTT. Its translation is CASSSPRQEPNTEAFF.

The sample holds one count of this clone. The V gene is TRBV28, the J gene TRBJ2-5; possible D gene TRBD1, 5 bases. The CDR3 contains 13 residues. The germline CDR1 and CDR2 sequences are MDHEN and SYDVKM. Trimming stripped 3 bases from V and 4 bases from J, with 9 bases between. CDR3 sequence reads: CASSFRERETQYF. Here the CDR3 DNA reads TGTGCCAGCAGTTTCAGGGAAAGAGAGACCCAGTACTTC.

The rearrangement links TRBV11-2 to TRBJ1-6, with 8 bases that match TRBD1. The germline V gene has CDR1 SGHAT and CDR2 FQNNGV. The CDR3 has 14 residues. Germline trimming cut 5 bases from V and 6 bases from J; bases unmatched to any gene: 3. The CDR3 nucleotides read TGTGCCAGCAGCCGGGACAGGAGTAATTCACCCCTCCACTTT. This encodes CASSRDRSNSPLHF.

The chain couples TRBV3-1 (or the pseudogene TRBV3-2) to TRBJ1-5, with D uncertain. Germline values: CDR1 LGHDT, CDR2 YNNKEL (reference sequence). The CDR3 length is 11 residues. Deletions cut 5 bases from V and 10 bases from J, with 9 bases between. This CDR3 is CASSGGGPQHF. The CDR3 DNA reads as TGTGCCAGCAGCGGCGGAGGACCCCAGCATTTT.